The 31 T cell receptor beta chains listed next were all sequenced from one sample in a study of vaccination effects on CD4 cells after COVID-19. Antigens of these TCRs are unknown. The repertoire was sequenced with immunoSEQ multiplex PCR; TCRdb's copy has only in-frame clones and lacks some. The profile shows tens of thousands of clones, about 70% of them singletons. Culturing for more than eight days preceded CD4+ T cell isolation. This specimen consisted of CD4+ T cells from PBMCs cultured without peptide, obtained before COVID-19 vaccination. Every receptor here comes from a human donor who received a COVID-19 vaccine.

The CDR3 spells CASSPPGSGNTIYF. In nucleotides, the CDR3 is TGTGCCAGCTCACCACCGGGCTCTGGAAACACCATATATTTT. V usage is TRBV18 and J usage is TRBJ1-3; D is uncertain. Trimming removed 0 bases at V and 0 bases at J, with 3 bases between. The CDR3 is 14 amino acids. Germline CDR1 KGHSH, CDR2 LQKENI.

This chain joins TRBV2 and TRBJ2-1; 7 bases are shared with TRBD1. CDR3 size: 13 residues. Unmatched junction bases numbered 2, after V lost 1 base and J lost 8 bases. CDR1 is SNHLY and CDR2 is FYNNEI in the germline V gene. CDR3 sequence reads: CASSEVGQHEQFF. Here the CDR3 DNA reads TGTGCCAGCAGTGAAGTGGGACAGCATGAGCAGTTCTTC.

The chain joins TRBV11-3 to TRBJ2-1; 9 bases are a match to TRBD1. The germline V gene encodes CDR1 SGHNT and CDR2 YENEEA. The CDR3 length is 15 residues. Trimming took 4 bases from V and 7 from J; bases not matched to a gene: 8. Here the CDR3 DNA reads TGTGCCAGCAGCTCCGGGACAGGGTTGTGGAATGAGCAGTTCTTC. Its translation is CASSSGTGLWNEQFF.

The chain links TRBV19 to TRBJ1-1, with 7 bases matching TRBD1. Trimming took 8 bases from V and 6 from J; bases not matched to a gene: 15. Germline V gene lookup returns CDR1 LNHDA and CDR2 SQIVND (reference sequence). The CDR3 loop spans 15 amino acids. CDR3 in DNA: TGTGCCAGTGGGACGACCGGGACAGTAGATCCTGAAGCTTTCTTT. It encodes CASGTTGTVDPEAFF. Filled out from reference TRBV19 and TRBJ1-1, the complete variable domain reads DGGITQSPKYLFRKEGQNVTLSCEQNLNHDAMYWYRQDPGQGLRLIYYSQIVNDFQKGDIAEGYSVSREKKESFPLTVTSAQKNPTAFYLCASGTTGTVDPEAFFGQGTRLTVV.

To note about this clone: Other DNA sequences of this sample code for an identical CDR3. The chain employs TRBV30 and TRBJ1-1; D not resolved. The CDR3 has 11 residues. V was clipped by 2 bases and J by 8 bases, with 9 bases between them. Germline assignment: CDR1 GTSNPN and CDR2 SVGIG (reference sequence). The CDR3 DNA follows: TGTGCCTGGAGTTCCCTTGGGGAAGCTTTCTTT. It yields the protein CAWSSLGEAFF.

This clone occurred once. V usage is TRBV5-1 and J usage is TRBJ1-6; a weak D match, TRBD1 (5 bases). CDR3 length: 14 residues. V was trimmed by 5 bases and J by 8 bases, leaving 14 bases between them. CDR1 and CDR2 (germline): SGHRS, YFSETQ. CDR3 in amino acids: CASSTGRVDSPLHF. For the CDR3, the DNA is TGCGCCAGCAGTACGGGCAGGGTGGATTCACCCCTCCACTTT.

This chain uses TRBV28 with TRBJ2-3; D may correspond to TRBD1 or TRBD2 (5 bases each). The CDR3 sequence is 12 residues long. Germline lookup yields CDR1 MDHEN and CDR2 SYDVKM. The CDR3 nucleotides read TGTGCAACGAGGGGAACCACAGATACGCAGTATTTT. Translated: CATRGTTDTQYF.

V usage is TRBV4-1 and J usage is TRBJ2-1, with D unclear. Trimming stripped 1 base from V and 7 bases from J, with 17 bases between. In germline, CDR1 is MGHRA, CDR2 YSYEKL. This CDR3 comprises 16 residues. The CDR3 bases are TGCGCCAGCAGCCAAGGGCGAACGGAGAGACCAAATGAGCAGTTCTTC. Translation gives CASSQGRTERPNEQFF.

This clone was counted once. This chain connects TRBV28 to TRBJ1-2; a possible D gene is TRBD1 (6 bases). Trimming cost V 2 bases and J 10 bases, with 14 bases left between them. Germline loops: CDR1 MDHEN, CDR2 SYDVKM. The CDR3 spans 13 residues. CDR3 residues: CASSLVQGKIYTF. For the CDR3, the DNA is TGTGCCAGCAGTTTAGTACAGGGAAAGATCTACACCTTC.

This chain links TRBV7-8 with TRBJ1-2; D gene ambiguous. The CDR3 extends over 13 amino acids. CDR1 is SGHVS and CDR2 is FQNEAQ in the germline V gene. V dropped 1 base and J dropped 2 bases, with 5 bases sitting between them. The DNA for the CDR3 is TGTGCCAGCAGCTTAGTCACGAACTATGGCTACACCTTC. It yields the protein CASSLVTNYGYTF. Based on the CDR3 plus reference TRBV7-8 and TRBJ1-2, the full variable domain is GAGVSQSPRYKVAKRGQDVALRCDPISGHVSLFWYQQALGQGPEFLTYFQNEAQLDKSGLPSDRFFAERPEGSVSTLKIQRTQQEDSAVYLCASSLVTNYGYTFGSGTRLTVV.

The CDR3 loop is CASSPPGRGVYEQYF. CDR3 nucleotide sequence: TGTGCCAGCTCACCTCCGGGACGGGGGGTCTACGAGCAGTACTTC. The chain is built from TRBV18 and TRBJ2-7; 7 bases map to TRBD2. The germline CDR1 and CDR2 sequences are KGHSH and LQKENI. Unmatched junction bases numbered 8, after V lost 3 bases and J lost 3 bases. There are 15 residues in the CDR3.

V usage is TRBV4-2 and J usage is TRBJ2-7; 13 bases are a match to TRBD2. The V segment lost 3 bases and the J segment 6 bases; nucleotides outside the gene matches: 8. The germline V gene has CDR1 LGHNA and CDR2 YNFKEQ. This CDR3 is 16 amino acids long. The CDR3 bases are TGTGCCAGCAGCCATTCGGGGACTAGCGGGGACGGCGAGCAGTACTTC. This gives the protein CASSHSGTSGDGEQYF.

The chain employs TRBV6-5 and TRBJ1-2, with D perhaps matching TRBD1 (6 bases). The ends were cut back, 9 bases at V and 6 bases at J, with 20 bases in the middle. Germline CDR1 reads MNHEY; CDR2 reads SVGAGI. The CDR3 runs 14 residues. The CDR3 protein is CASGTPTGLDGYTF. The CDR3 nucleotides read TGTGCCAGTGGGACCCCGACAGGATTGGATGGCTACACCTTC.

The gene calls are TRBV6-2 or TRBV6-3 and TRBJ2-7; D might be TRBD1 (6 bases). The length of the CDR3 is 12 residues. V lost 0 bases and J 9 bases, leaving 9 bases between the germline ends. CDR1 is MNHEY and CDR2 is SVGEGT in the germline V gene. CDR3 DNA sequence: TGTGCCAGCAGTTACTCACAGGGACGGCAGTACTTC. This sequence encodes CASSYSQGRQYF.

The chain carries TRBV7-8 and TRBJ2-1; tentatively, D is TRBD2 (5 bases). Germline V gene lookup returns CDR1 SGHVS and CDR2 FQNEAQ. V was pared by 5 bases and J by 5 bases, with 13 bases between. The CDR3 consists of 14 residues. CDR3 nucleotides: TGTGCCAGCAGCCCGACGGCGGGTCACAATGAGCAGTTCTTC. Residues: CASSPTAGHNEQFF.

The rearrangement links TRBV3-1 (or the pseudogene TRBV3-2) to TRBJ1-6; D is unresolved. CDR1 and CDR2 (germline): LGHDT, YNNKEL (reference sequence). There are 14 residues in the CDR3. Trimming cost V 8 bases and J 6 bases, with 14 bases left between them. In DNA, the CDR3 is TGTGCCAGCGGGAGATCGTCCGGTAATTCACCCCTCCACTTT. Protein product: CASGRSSGNSPLHF.

The chain has TRBV11-1 and TRBJ1-4; D is unclear. V was pared by 5 bases and J by 3 bases, with 16 bases between. This CDR3 contains 16 residues. CDR1 SGHAT and CDR2 FQDESV come from the germline V gene (reference sequence). CDR3 in DNA: TGTGCCAGCAGCCGACGACACCCCGCGCCTAATGAAAAACTGTTTTTT. Translation gives CASSRRHPAPNEKLFF.

This clone was observed a handful of times. The chain links TRBV6-5 to TRBJ1-4; D perhaps matches TRBD1 (5 bases). In germline, CDR1 is MNHEY, CDR2 SVGAGI. The CDR3 runs 16 residues. V was pared by 2 bases and J by 0 bases, with 10 bases between. The CDR3 bases are TGTGCCAGCAGTTACGGGACGGGGGCAACTAATGAAAAACTGTTTTTT. It codes for CASSYGTGATNEKLFF.

The chain carries TRBV30 and TRBJ2-2; perhaps TRBD1 as D (6 bases). This CDR3 is 16 amino acids long. Germline assignment: CDR1 GTSNPN and CDR2 SVGIG (reference sequence). Trimming left V 1 base short and J 3 bases short, with 15 bases between. The CDR3 region has the DNA TGTGCCTGGAGTGCCCTTAGGGGGAGTGACACCGGGGAGCTGTTTTTT. Amino acids: CAWSALRGSDTGELFF.

This sequence joins TRBV9 and TRBJ1-1, with TRBD1 matching 7 bases. Trimming at V came to 4 bases and at J to 6 bases, leaving 9 bases not matched to a gene. Germline values: CDR1 SGDLS, CDR2 YYNGEE. The length of the CDR3 is 14 residues. This CDR3 reads CASSTRQGMAEAFF. In DNA form, the CDR3 reads TGTGCCAGCAGCACCCGACAGGGTATGGCTGAAGCTTTCTTT.

The rearrangement joins TRBV28 to TRBJ2-1, with D possibly being TRBD2 (6 bases). Per germline, CDR1 MDHEN and CDR2 SYDVKM. The CDR3 length is 13 residues. V was cut by 0 bases and J by 8 bases, with 8 bases left in between. The chain's CDR3 is CASSLWSSDEQFF. DNA of the CDR3: TGTGCCAGCAGTTTATGGTCTAGCGATGAGCAGTTCTTC.

This rearrangement joins TRBV18 to TRBJ2-1; 11 bases align to TRBD2. Germline CDR1 reads KGHSH; CDR2 reads LQKENI. J gave up 10 bases and V 2 bases, and 7 bases lay outside the gene matches. The CDR3 loop spans 15 amino acids. DNA for the CDR3: TGTGCCAGCTCACCAATGAGACTAGCGGGATCCGAGCAGTTCTTC. Translated: CASSPMRLAGSEQFF.

The chain uses TRBV5-1 and TRBJ1-4, with 7 positions matching TRBD1. Trimming cost V 7 bases and J 1 base; bases outside gene matches: 4. The germline CDR1 and CDR2 sequences are SGHRS and YFSETQ. The CDR3 spans 14 residues. Written as DNA, the CDR3 is TGCGCCAGCGGACGACAGGGAACTAATGAAAAACTGTTTTTT. Its translation is CASGRQGTNEKLFF.

This sequence joins TRBV4-1 and TRBJ1-2, with D maybe TRBD1 (5 bases). V was cut by 0 bases and J by 3 bases, with 14 bases left in between. Per germline, CDR1 MGHRA and CDR2 YSYEKL. This CDR3 region has 16 residues. CDR3 protein: CASSQDLGVADYGYTF. CDR3 nucleotides: TGCGCCAGCAGCCAAGATCTGGGGGTCGCGGACTATGGCTACACCTTC.

Points on this clone: The sample has other DNA sequences that encode this CDR3 too. The rearrangement uses TRBV7-9 and TRBJ1-6; D uncertain. This CDR3 contains 14 residues. V was trimmed by 1 base and J by 3 bases, leaving 4 bases between them. Germline CDR1 is SEHNR and CDR2 is FQNEAQ (reference sequence). CDR3 bases: TGTGCCAGCAGCTTAGGAAACTATAATTCACCCCTCCACTTT. Translated: CASSLGNYNSPLHF.

The chain combines TRBV5-4 with TRBJ2-3; 7 positions agree with TRBD1. Germline lookup yields CDR1 SGHNT and CDR2 YYREEE (reference sequence). V was clipped by 5 bases and J by 0 bases; unmatched bases: 12. This CDR3 spans 17 amino acids. The CDR3 DNA sequence: TGTGCCAGCAGAGTGGGGACAGCTCTATTTAGCACAGATACGCAGTATTTT. As protein: CASRVGTALFSTDTQYF.

This sequence joins TRBV7-6 and TRBJ2-4; D gene ambiguous. Between the trimmed V and J ends, which lost 1 base and 6 bases, there was a span of 7 bases. The CDR3 loop spans 13 amino acids. CDR1 and CDR2 from the germline V gene are SGHVS and FNYEAQ. CDR3 sequence: CASSLGQSNIQYF. The DNA for the CDR3 is TGTGCCAGCAGCTTAGGGCAGTCAAACATTCAGTACTTC.

This clone was found once. The chain joins TRBV18 to TRBJ2-6, with a weak D call TRBD1 (5 bases). V was clipped by 3 bases and J by 0 bases, with 12 bases between them. This CDR3 spans 17 amino acids. The germline CDR1 and CDR2 sequences are KGHSH and LQKENI. In DNA, the CDR3 is TGTGCCAGCTCACCCTTTTCAGGGTTCTCTGGGGCCAACGTCCTGACTTTC. This gives the protein CASSPFSGFSGANVLTF.

The CDR3 bases are TGTGCCAGCAGCGCTAACAGGGTAGGGGCTGAAGCTTTCTTT. Protein product: CASSANRVGAEAFF. The rearrangement joins TRBV5-4 to TRBJ1-1; tentative D call: TRBD1 (6 bases). Germline CDR1 SGHNT, CDR2 YYREEE (reference sequence). The CDR3 is made up of 14 amino acids. Trimming removed 4 bases at V and 6 bases at J, with 16 bases between.

This clone has a single count. The rearrangement uses TRBV5-1 and TRBJ2-5; possibly TRBD1 for D (5 bases). Trimming removed 0 bases from V and 0 bases from J, with 9 bases in between. This CDR3 is 15 amino acids long. Germline V gene sequence: CDR1 SGHRS, CDR2 YFSETQ. The CDR3 is CASSLGAGYQETQYF. In nucleotides, the CDR3 is TGCGCCAGCAGCTTGGGAGCAGGGTACCAAGAGACCCAGTACTTC.

The rearrangement joins TRBV18 to TRBJ2-7, with D possibly TRBD2 on 5 matching bases. This CDR3 is 14 amino acids long. The ends were cut back, 3 bases at V and 1 base at J, with 10 bases in the middle. Per the germline V gene, CDR1 is KGHSH and CDR2 is LQKENI. The CDR3 coding sequence is TGTGCCAGCTCACCCGGACTCCCATCCTACGAGCAGTACTTC. Its protein is CASSPGLPSYEQYF.